Here is one TCR beta chain with its context. These data come from a study of cytomegalovirus exposure and HLA in healthy donors. The CDR3 is made up of 16 amino acids. Germline assignment: CDR1 KGHSH and CDR2 LQKENI. V lost 2 bases and J lost 3, with 14 bases in between. Profiled with immunoSEQ multiplex PCR; TCRdb holds only in-frame clones, not every one. The profile shows about 73,000 clones, roughly 93% of them singletons. Sequenced sample: PBMCs. This sequence was found in a woman in her late teens or twenties in good health and CMV-seropositive. The chain has TRBV18 and TRBJ1-5; no definite D call. CDR3 DNA: TGTGCCAGCTCACCAAGTGCAGGTGATTACAATCAGCCCCAGCATTTT. Protein sequence: CASSPSAGDYNQPQHF. Variable domain in full (rest from reference TRBV18 and TRBJ1-5): NAGVMQNPRHLVRRRGQEARLRCSPMKGHSHVYWYRQLPEEGLKFMVYLQKENIIDESGMPKERFSAEFPKEGPSILRIQQVVRGDSAAYFCASSPSAGDYNQPQHFGDGTRLSIL.